The entry that follows covers one T cell receptor beta chain sequence. The entry originates in a study of blood T cell repertoires in COVID-19. For the study at large: Spain, Italy and the United States supplied samples that represented acute and convalescent COVID-19.

In the study's own analysis: By means of reference gene primer amplification, nucleated cell counts were estimated. Assay used: immunoSEQ multiplex PCR; TCRdb lists only in-frame clones, some missing. That table is the source of V, J and clone size, and D and trimming were worked out from the DNA. Altogether around 100,000 clones are present, roughly 87% being singletons, with the ten largest covering 6.2%. Germline-derived CDR1 and CDR2 are LGHDT and YNNKEL (reference sequence). Trimming removed 2 bases from V and 4 bases from J; junction bases left unmatched: 2. The CDR3 has 14 amino acids. The specimen was peripheral blood. The clonotype was recovered from a human donor in a cohort sampled during active COVID-19. This chain connects TRBV3-1 (or the pseudogene TRBV3-2) to TRBJ1-1; 9 bases match TRBD1. For the CDR3, the DNA is TGTGCCAGCAGCCAACCGGGACAGGGCACTGAAGCTTTCTTT. It yields the protein CASSQPGQGTEAFF.